This T cell receptor beta chain appears in the sequencing data of a study of monozygotic twins with inflammatory bowel disease. TCRdb reprocessed the 5' RACE reads and stores each CDR3 protein as one record, lacking DNA. This listing includes 310,000 or so distinct CDR3 sequences. The sample comprised blood. This TCR came from a human donor with ulcerative colitis or Crohn's disease, or a healthy co-twin of an affected twin (not recorded which).

The CDR3 loop is CASQQGIIDEQFF. V usage is TRBV5-6 and J usage is TRBJ2-1; TCRdb reports TRBD1, a call that lacks DNA to check it against. The CDR3 sequence is 13 residues long. Germline V lookup: CDR1 SGHDT, CDR2 YYEEEE. The full variable domain, in which reference TRBV5-6 and TRBJ2-1 provide the parts outside the CDR3, is DAGVTQSPTHLIKTRGQQVTLRCSPKSGHDTVSWYQQALGQGPQFIFQYYEEEERQRGNFPDRFSGHQFPNYSSELNVNALLLGDSALYLCASQQGIIDEQFFGPGTRLTVL.